This T cell receptor beta chain is from a study of T cells in women clearing cervical HPV infection. Assay used: immunoSEQ multiplex PCR; TCRdb lists only in-frame clones, some missing. The specimen's table records some 39,000 clones. The V gene end was trimmed by 1 base and the J gene end by 4 bases; junction bases not matched to a gene: 7. Germline V gene lookup returns CDR1 GTSNPN and CDR2 SVGIG (reference sequence). This CDR3 spans 14 amino acids. On this clone itself: The read gets to within 3 residues of the CDR3 end, and the germline J gene fills in the rest.

This rearrangement joins TRBV30 to TRBJ2-7; 7 bases fit TRBD1. This sequence originates from a woman between 18 and 75 years old with a cervical HPV16 infection that either progressed to CIN3+ or cleared (not recorded which). The sample was blood buffy coat. The CDR3 bases that were read are TGTGCCTGGAGTGCCCCGGACAGGACTTACGAG. It is translated as CAWSAPDRTYE. The complete CDR3 sequence is CAWSAPDRTYEQYF.